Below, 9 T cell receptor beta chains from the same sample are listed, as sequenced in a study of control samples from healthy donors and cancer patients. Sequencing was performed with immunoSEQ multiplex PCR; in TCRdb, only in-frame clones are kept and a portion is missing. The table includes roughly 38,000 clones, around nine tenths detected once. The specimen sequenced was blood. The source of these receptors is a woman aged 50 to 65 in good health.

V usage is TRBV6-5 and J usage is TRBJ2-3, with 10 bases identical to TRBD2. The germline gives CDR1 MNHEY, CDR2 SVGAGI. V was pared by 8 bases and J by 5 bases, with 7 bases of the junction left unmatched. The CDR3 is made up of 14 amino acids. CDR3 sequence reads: CASRKRGGIDTQYF. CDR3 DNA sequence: TGTGCCAGCCGCAAGCGGGGGGGGATAGATACGCAGTATTTT.

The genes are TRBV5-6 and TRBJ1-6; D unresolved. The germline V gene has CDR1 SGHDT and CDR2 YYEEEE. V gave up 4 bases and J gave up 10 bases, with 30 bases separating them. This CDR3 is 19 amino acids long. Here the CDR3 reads CASSPRRRVTKSGDSPLHF. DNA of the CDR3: TGTGCCAGCAGCCCGAGACGGCGGGTGACAAAAAGCGGAGACTCACCCCTCCACTTT.

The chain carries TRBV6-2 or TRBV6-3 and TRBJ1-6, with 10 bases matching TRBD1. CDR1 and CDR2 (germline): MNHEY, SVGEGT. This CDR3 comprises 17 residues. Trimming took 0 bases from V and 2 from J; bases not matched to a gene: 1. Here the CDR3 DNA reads TGTGCCAGCAGTTACTCGGGACAGGGGACCTATAATTCACCCCTCCACTTT. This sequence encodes CASSYSGQGTYNSPLHF.

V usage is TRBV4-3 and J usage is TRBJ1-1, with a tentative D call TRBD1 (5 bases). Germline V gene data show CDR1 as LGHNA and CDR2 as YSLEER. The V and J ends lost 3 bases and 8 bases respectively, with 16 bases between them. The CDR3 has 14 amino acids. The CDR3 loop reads CASSHQGGSREAFF. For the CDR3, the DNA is TGCGCCAGCAGCCACCAGGGAGGGAGTAGGGAAGCTTTCTTT.

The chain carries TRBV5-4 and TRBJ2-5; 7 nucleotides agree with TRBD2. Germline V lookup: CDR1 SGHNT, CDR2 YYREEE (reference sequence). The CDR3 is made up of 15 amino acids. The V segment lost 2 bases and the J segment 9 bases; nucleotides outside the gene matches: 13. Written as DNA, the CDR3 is TGTGCCAGCAGCTTTGGGGCTGCGGGGGAGGTGTCCCAGTACTTC. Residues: CASSFGAAGEVSQYF.

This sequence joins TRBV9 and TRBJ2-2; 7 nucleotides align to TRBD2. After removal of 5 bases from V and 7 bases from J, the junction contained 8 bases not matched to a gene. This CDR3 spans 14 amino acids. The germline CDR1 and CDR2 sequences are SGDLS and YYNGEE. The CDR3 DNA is TGTGCCAGCAGTCAAAGCGGGGATAGCGGGGAGCTGTTTTTT. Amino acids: CASSQSGDSGELFF.

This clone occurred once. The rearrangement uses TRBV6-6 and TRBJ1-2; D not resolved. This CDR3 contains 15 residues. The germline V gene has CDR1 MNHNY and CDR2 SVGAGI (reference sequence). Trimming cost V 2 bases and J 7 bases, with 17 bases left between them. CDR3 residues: CASSYGEGLLGGYTF. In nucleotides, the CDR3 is TGTGCCAGCAGTTACGGGGAGGGCCTACTGGGTGGCTACACCTTC.

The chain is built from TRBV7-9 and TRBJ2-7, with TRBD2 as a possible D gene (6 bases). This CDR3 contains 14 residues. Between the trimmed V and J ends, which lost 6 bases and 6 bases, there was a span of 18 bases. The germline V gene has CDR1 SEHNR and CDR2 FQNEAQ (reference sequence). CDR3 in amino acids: CASSQTGDLREQYF. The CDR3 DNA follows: TGTGCCAGCAGTCAAACGGGGGACCTCCGCGAGCAGTACTTC.

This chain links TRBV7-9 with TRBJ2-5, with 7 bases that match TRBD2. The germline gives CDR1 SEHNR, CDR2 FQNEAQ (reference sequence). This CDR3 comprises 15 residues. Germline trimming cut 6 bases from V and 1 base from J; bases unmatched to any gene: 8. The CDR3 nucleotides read TGTGCCAGCAGAGACCCAACGGGGGGCCAAGAGACCCAGTACTTC. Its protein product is CASRDPTGGQETQYF.